The 21 T cell receptor beta chains below were found in one sample sequenced in a study of Ad26.COV2.S vaccination and SARS-CoV-2 variants. Assay used: immunoSEQ multiplex PCR; TCRdb lists only in-frame clones, some missing. The sample shows some 350,000 clones, about 90% of them seen only once. The starting material was peripheral blood, obtained after recovery from COVID-19. The source of these receptors is a human donor who had recovered from COVID-19.

This clone has only a few counts. The chain uses TRBV6-2 or TRBV6-3 and TRBJ1-5, with D uncertain. CDR1 is MNHEY, CDR2 SVGEGT, per germline. The CDR3 contains 14 residues. Trimming took off 3 bases at V and 0 bases at J, with 6 bases between the two ends. The CDR3 is CASSYAHSNQPQHF. Here the CDR3 DNA reads TGTGCCAGCAGTTATGCCCATAGCAATCAGCCCCAGCATTTT.

This clone is a singleton in its sample. The rearrangement links TRBV24-1 to TRBJ1-2; D may be TRBD1 (5 bases). The germline V gene encodes CDR1 KGHDR and CDR2 SFDVKD. This CDR3 contains 17 residues. V shed 7 bases and J shed 1 base, with 21 bases lying between them. CDR3: CATSSGHPYGVNYGYTF. DNA for the CDR3: TGTGCCACCAGCTCTGGACACCCGTATGGAGTTAACTATGGCTACACCTTC.

The rearrangement joins TRBV4-1 to TRBJ1-1; D possibly corresponds to TRBD1 (6 bases). Trimming took off 8 bases at V and 6 bases at J, with 19 bases between the two ends. This CDR3 region has 14 residues. Germline CDR1 MGHRA, CDR2 YSYEKL. DNA for the CDR3: TGCGCCAGCGGACGAGGGCTAGGGGGGGCTGAAGCTTTCTTT. As protein: CASGRGLGGAEAFF.

The chain couples TRBV19 to TRBJ2-1; D not certain. The CDR3 spans 13 residues. V dropped 1 base and J dropped 5 bases, with 6 bases sitting between them. In germline, CDR1 is LNHDA, CDR2 SQIVND (reference sequence). DNA for the CDR3: TGTGCCAGTAGTATAGTTTTACACAATGAGCAGTTCTTC. Translated: CASSIVLHNEQFF. The variable domain in full, with the rest retrieved from reference TRBV19 and TRBJ2-1, is DGGITQSPKYLFRKEGQNVTLSCEQNLNHDAMYWYRQDPGQGLRLIYYSQIVNDFQKGDIAEGYSVSREKKESFPLTVTSAQKNPTAFYLCASSIVLHNEQFFGPGTRLTVL.

The V and J genes are TRBV5-1 and TRBJ2-1; D may correspond to TRBD1 or TRBD2 (5 bases each). Germline V gene lookup returns CDR1 SGHRS and CDR2 YFSETQ. V lost 4 bases, J lost 0 bases, and 14 bases lay in between. The CDR3 length is 16 residues. The CDR3, as DNA: TGCGCCAGCAGCGGCGTCGGGGCCCCCTCCTACAATGAGCAGTTCTTC. Its protein is CASSGVGAPSYNEQFF. Full variable domain (remainder filled in from reference TRBV5-1 and TRBJ2-1): KAGVTQTPRYLIKTRGQQVTLSCSPISGHRSVSWYQQTPGQGLQFLFEYFSETQRNKGNFPGRFSGRQFSNSRSEMNVSTLELGDSALYLCASSGVGAPSYNEQFFGPGTRLTVL.

The chain links TRBV7-2 to TRBJ1-2; D not resolved. This CDR3 contains 13 residues. Trimming left V 1 base short and J 5 bases short, with 8 bases between. Germline CDR1 reads SGHTA; CDR2 reads FQGNSA. The CDR3 nucleotides read TGTGCCAGCAGCTTAGAGGTGGGGTATGGCTACACCTTC. Its protein is CASSLEVGYGYTF.

The genes are TRBV19 and TRBJ2-5; no definite D call. V dropped 3 bases and J dropped 9 bases, with 17 bases sitting between them. The CDR3 runs to 14 residues. CDR1 is LNHDA, CDR2 SQIVND, per germline (reference sequence). The CDR3 nucleotides are TGTGCCAGTAGTATGGTGGAGTCGACCTCGGCCCAGTACTTC. As protein: CASSMVESTSAQYF.

The CDR3 DNA reads as TGTGCCAGCAGTGATCTGCCCTCTGGGGGCTACACCTTC. It translates to CASSDLPSGGYTF. The genes are TRBV6-1 and TRBJ1-2, with unresolved D. Germline V gene sequence: CDR1 MNHNS, CDR2 SASEGT. The CDR3 extends over 13 amino acids. The V end was cut by 3 bases, the J end by 8 bases, with 13 bases between.

This clone was observed a single time. The chain uses TRBV11-3 and TRBJ2-1, with 8 bases aligning to TRBD2. The ends lost 1 base at V and 4 bases at J; junction bases unmatched: 6. Germline CDR1 reads SGHNT; CDR2 reads YENEEA. This CDR3 is 16 amino acids long. DNA of the CDR3: TGTGCCAGCAGCTTAGGGGGAGCGGGGGTTTACAATGAGCAGTTCTTC. It yields the protein CASSLGGAGVYNEQFF.

The J gene is TRBJ2-2, the V gene TRBV9; possible D gene TRBD1, 6 bases. CDR1 SGDLS and CDR2 YYNGEE come from the germline V gene. Trimming cost V 0 bases and J 1 base, with 13 bases left between them. This CDR3 has 17 residues. The CDR3 DNA reads as TGTGCCAGCAGCGTAGCTACGGGGACAAAGAACACCGGGGAGCTGTTTTTT. Encoded protein: CASSVATGTKNTGELFF.

The V call is TRBV19, the J call TRBJ2-2; D might be TRBD1 (7 bases). The V gene's germline CDR1 is LNHDA and CDR2 SQIVND (reference sequence). CDR3 length equals 15 residues. V was shortened by 3 bases and J by 7 bases, with 15 bases between the two germline ends. CDR3 loop: CASSIIQGGNGELFF. Here the CDR3 DNA reads TGTGCCAGTAGTATTATCCAGGGGGGCAACGGGGAGCTGTTTTTT.

V is TRBV13 and J is TRBJ2-7; TRBD2 agrees at 11 bases. The V gene's germline CDR1 is PRHDT and CDR2 FYEKMQ (reference sequence). The CDR3 is 15 residues long. V lost 5 bases to trimming and J lost 5 bases; unmatched junction nucleotides: 8. CDR3 DNA: TGTGCCAGCAGCCGGTCCGGGACTAGCGGTGACGAGCAGTACTTC. Protein: CASSRSGTSGDEQYF.

The gene calls are TRBV5-1 and TRBJ1-2; 9 positions agree with TRBD1. The trim removed 4 bases at V and 4 bases at J, leaving 2 bases unmatched. This CDR3 spans 13 amino acids. Germline assignment: CDR1 SGHRS and CDR2 YFSETQ. The DNA of the CDR3 is TGCGCCAGCAGCGACAGGGGGACCTATGGCTACACCTTC. This encodes CASSDRGTYGYTF.

The chain couples TRBV5-8 to TRBJ2-4; 9 nucleotides match TRBD1. The CDR3 extends over 17 amino acids. V dropped 4 bases and J dropped 0; count of bases not matched to a gene: 8. Germline V lookup: CDR1 SGHTS, CDR2 YDEGEE. In DNA form, the CDR3 reads TGTGCCAGCAGCGTCTGGACAGGGGTTGAAGCCAAAAACATTCAGTACTTC. It specifies CASSVWTGVEAKNIQYF. Using reference TRBV5-8 and TRBJ2-4 for the parts outside the CDR3, the full variable domain is EAGVTQSPTHLIKTRGQQATLRCSPISGHTSVYWYQQALGLGLQFLLWYDEGEERNRGNFPPRFSGRQFPNYSSELNVNALELEDSALYLCASSVWTGVEAKNIQYFGAGTRLSVL.

This rearrangement joins TRBV4-1 to TRBJ1-4, with 7 bases identical to TRBD1. The V and J ends lost 5 bases and 0 bases, in that order; junction bases with no gene match: 12. Germline-derived CDR1 and CDR2 are MGHRA and YSYEKL. The CDR3 extends over 18 amino acids. CDR3 in DNA: TGCGCCAGCAGCTATGGGGACAGAAGATCGGCAACTAATGAAAAACTGTTTTTT. Translating it yields CASSYGDRRSATNEKLFF.

This clone was recorded only once. The V call is TRBV9, the J call TRBJ2-2, with D hard to call. In germline, CDR1 is SGDLS, CDR2 YYNGEE. Trimming took off 2 bases at V and 3 bases at J, with 2 bases between the two ends. The CDR3 totals 12 residues. CDR3 bases: TGTGCCAGCAGCGTTCACACCGGGGAGCTGTTTTTT. As protein: CASSVHTGELFF.

V is TRBV9 and J is TRBJ1-6; D gene uncertain. V was shortened by 0 bases and J by 7 bases, with 14 bases between the two germline ends. The CDR3 consists of 16 residues. Germline-derived CDR1 and CDR2 are SGDLS and YYNGEE. The CDR3 is CASSVDLGSSNSPLHF. The CDR3 bases are TGTGCCAGCAGCGTAGATCTGGGTTCGTCAAATTCACCCCTCCACTTT.

The V and J genes are TRBV12-3 or TRBV12-4 and TRBJ2-1; D remains ambiguous. Trimming stripped 6 bases from V and 5 bases from J, with 11 bases between. There are 13 residues in the CDR3. CDR3 amino acids: CASSTTQNNEQFF. The DNA of the CDR3 is TGTGCCAGCAGCACGACTCAGAACAATGAGCAGTTCTTC.

The chain has TRBV5-1 and TRBJ2-1; 9 bases align to TRBD2. CDR1 and CDR2 from the germline V gene are SGHRS and YFSETQ. V dropped 4 bases and J dropped 7; count of bases not matched to a gene: 12. This CDR3 contains 16 residues. The CDR3 coding sequence is TGCGCCAGCAGCCCCCTCGGGACTAGCATCCAGAATGAGCAGTTCTTC. Translating it yields CASSPLGTSIQNEQFF.

The V gene is TRBV6-5, the J gene TRBJ1-4, with 10 positions matching TRBD1. With V trimmed by 11 bases and J by 8 bases, 5 bases remained unmatched. The CDR3 runs 12 residues. Germline-derived CDR1 and CDR2 are MNHEY and SVGAGI. The CDR3 coding sequence is TGTGCCTCCGGGACAGGGGTAGAAAAACTGTTTTTT. Protein: CASGTGVEKLFF.

The V call is TRBV6-5, the J call TRBJ2-1, with 9 positions matching TRBD2. The junction had 3 bases not matched to a gene; V was cut back by 2 bases and J by 4 bases. This CDR3 has 15 amino acids. Germline V gene data show CDR1 as MNHEY and CDR2 as SVGAGI. As DNA, the CDR3 is TGTGCCAGCAGTTACGGCGGGGGGGCGTACAATGAGCAGTTCTTC. Protein: CASSYGGGAYNEQFF.